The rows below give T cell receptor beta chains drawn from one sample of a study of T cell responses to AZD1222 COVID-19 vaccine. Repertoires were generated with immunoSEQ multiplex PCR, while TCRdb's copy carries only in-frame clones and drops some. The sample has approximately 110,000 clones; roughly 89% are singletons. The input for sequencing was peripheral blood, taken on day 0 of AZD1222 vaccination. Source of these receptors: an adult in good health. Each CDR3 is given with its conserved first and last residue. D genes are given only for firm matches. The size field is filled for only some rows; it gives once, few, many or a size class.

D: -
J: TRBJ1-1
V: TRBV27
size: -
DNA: TGTGCCAGCAGTTTGACTCCGTTGAACACTGAAGCTTTCTTT
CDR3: CASSLTPLNTEAFF

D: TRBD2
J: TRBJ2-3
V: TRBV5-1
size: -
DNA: TGCGCCAGCAGCTTGGGACTAGCGGGAGAAGGTGCGCAGTATTTT
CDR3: CASSLGLAGEGAQYF

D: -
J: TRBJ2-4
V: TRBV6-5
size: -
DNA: TGTGCCAGCAGTTACTCGATGGGGCTAGCCAAAAACATTCAGTACTTC
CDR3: CASSYSMGLAKNIQYF

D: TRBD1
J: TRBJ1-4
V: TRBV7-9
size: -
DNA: TGTGCCAGCAGCTTAGCAGGACAGGGCCCAACTAATGAAAAACTGTTTTTT
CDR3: CASSLAGQGPTNEKLFF

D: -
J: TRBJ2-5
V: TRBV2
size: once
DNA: TGTGCCAGCAGTGAAGCGCGGGCAGGGTTAGAGACCCAGTACTTC
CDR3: CASSEARAGLETQYF

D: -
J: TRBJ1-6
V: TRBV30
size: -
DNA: TGTGCCTGGAGTGTCGGAGTTTATAATTCACCCCTCCACTTT
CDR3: CAWSVGVYNSPLHF

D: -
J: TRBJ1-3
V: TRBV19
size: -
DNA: TGTGCCAGTAGTAGGGGGGTCTGGACAGACTCTGGAAACACCATATATTTT
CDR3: CASSRGVWTDSGNTIYF

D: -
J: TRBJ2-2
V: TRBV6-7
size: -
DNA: TGTGCCAGCACCAAGGGACGAACCATAAACACCGGGGAGCTGTTTTTT
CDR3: CASTKGRTINTGELFF

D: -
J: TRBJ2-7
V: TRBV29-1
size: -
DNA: TGCAGCGTTGGCCAATTGGACGAGCAGTACTTC
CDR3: CSVGQLDEQYF

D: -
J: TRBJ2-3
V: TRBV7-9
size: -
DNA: TGTGCCAGCAGCTTAGTATTGACAGGACCCGAGGATACGCAGTATTTT
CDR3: CASSLVLTGPEDTQYF

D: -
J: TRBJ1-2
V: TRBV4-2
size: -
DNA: TGTGCCAGCAGCCAGGGGAACTATGGCTACACCTTC
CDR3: CASSQGNYGYTF

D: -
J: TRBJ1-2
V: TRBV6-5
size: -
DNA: TGTGCCAGCAGCGATACGGGGGGCTATGGCTACACCTTC
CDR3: CASSDTGGYGYTF

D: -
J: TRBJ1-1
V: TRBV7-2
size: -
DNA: TGTGCCAGCAGCTTAACGGGCGGAACGTTGAACACTGAAGCTTTCTTT
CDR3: CASSLTGGTLNTEAFF

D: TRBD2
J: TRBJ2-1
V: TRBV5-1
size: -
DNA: TGCGCCAGCACCGGGGGTGGTAGCGGGAGCATCGGTGAGCAGTTCTTC
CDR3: CASTGGGSGSIGEQFF

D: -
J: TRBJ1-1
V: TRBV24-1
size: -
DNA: TGTGCCACCAGTGATCTACCTGCAGGGAACACTGAAGCTTTCTTT
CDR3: CATSDLPAGNTEAFF

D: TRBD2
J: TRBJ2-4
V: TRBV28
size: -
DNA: TGTGCCAGCAGGAGCGGGGGGGCAGGGTCCAAAAACATTCAGTACTTC
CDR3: CASRSGGAGSKNIQYF

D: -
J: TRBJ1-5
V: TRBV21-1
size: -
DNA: TGTGCCAGCAGCAAGACATATTATAGCAATCAGCCCCAGCATTTT
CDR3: CASSKTYYSNQPQHF

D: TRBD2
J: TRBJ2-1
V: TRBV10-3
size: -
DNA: TGTGCCATCAGTGAGGGGACTAGCGGAACCCCTAACAATGAGCAGTTCTTC
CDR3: CAISEGTSGTPNNEQFF

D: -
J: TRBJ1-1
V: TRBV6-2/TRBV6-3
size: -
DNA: TGTGCCAGCAGTTACCCAAACACTGAAGCTTTCTTT
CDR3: CASSYPNTEAFF

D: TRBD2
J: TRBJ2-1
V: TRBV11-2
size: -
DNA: TGTGCCAGCAGTCAGGCTGGGACTAGCCTATTCGATGAGCAGTTCTTC
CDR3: CASSQAGTSLFDEQFF

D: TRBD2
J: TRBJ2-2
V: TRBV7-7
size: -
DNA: TGTGCCAGCAGCTTAAACCTCGCTAGCGGGGCCGGGGAGCTGTTTTTT
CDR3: CASSLNLASGAGELFF

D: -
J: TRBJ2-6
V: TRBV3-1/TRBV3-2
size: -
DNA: TGTGCCAGCAGCCAATGGACAGTAACTGGGGCCAACGTCCTGACTTTC
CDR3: CASSQWTVTGANVLTF

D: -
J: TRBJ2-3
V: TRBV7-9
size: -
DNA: TGTGCCAGCAGCTTAGCGAAAGGGAACACAGATACGCAGTATTTT
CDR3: CASSLAKGNTDTQYF

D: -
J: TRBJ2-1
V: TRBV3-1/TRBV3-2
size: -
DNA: TGTGCCAGCAGCCTTAGGTCGGGTTGGAACAATGAGCAGTTCTTC
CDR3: CASSLRSGWNNEQFF

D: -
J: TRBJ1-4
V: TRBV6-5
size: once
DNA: TGTGCCAGCAGTCCCGGACAGCAGAAACTGTTTTTT
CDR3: CASSPGQQKLFF

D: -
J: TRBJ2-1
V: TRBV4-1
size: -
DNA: TGCGCCAGCAGCCAAACACTAGACAATGAGCAGTTCTTC
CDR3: CASSQTLDNEQFF

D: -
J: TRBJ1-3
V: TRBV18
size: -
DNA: TGTGCCAGCTCACGTGGACTGGGAAACACCATATATTTT
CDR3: CASSRGLGNTIYF

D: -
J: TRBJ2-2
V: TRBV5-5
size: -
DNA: TGTGCCAGCATCCCTCAGGGATTATGGGCCGGGGAGCTGTTTTTT
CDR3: CASIPQGLWAGELFF

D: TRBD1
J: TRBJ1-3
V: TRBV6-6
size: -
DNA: TGTGCCAGCATTCCGGGACAGGGATTTGCTGGAAACACCATATATTTT
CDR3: CASIPGQGFAGNTIYF

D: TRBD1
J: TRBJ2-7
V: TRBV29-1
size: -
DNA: TGCAGCGTTGACGGCCTAGGGACAGGCGTCGAGCAGTACTTC
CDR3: CSVDGLGTGVEQYF

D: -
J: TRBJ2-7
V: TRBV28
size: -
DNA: TGTGCCAGCAGTTTCCGGGACGAGCAGTACTTC
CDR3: CASSFRDEQYF

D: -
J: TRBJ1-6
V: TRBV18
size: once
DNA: TGTGCCAGCTCCCCCGAAGTAGGGTCGGCTTCACCCCTCCACTTT
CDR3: CASSPEVGSASPLHF

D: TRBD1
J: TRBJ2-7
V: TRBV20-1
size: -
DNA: TGCAGTGCGGAAGCGGACAGGGGGCAGTACTTC
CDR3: CSAEADRGQYF

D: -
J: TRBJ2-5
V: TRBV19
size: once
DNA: TGTGCCAGTAGTACCTCTGCGGCCCAGTACTTC
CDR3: CASSTSAAQYF

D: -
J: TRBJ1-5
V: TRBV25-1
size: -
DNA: TGTGCCAGCCCCGAGACGCTGCAGGCGGGCAGCAATCAGCCCCAGCATTTT
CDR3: CASPETLQAGSNQPQHF

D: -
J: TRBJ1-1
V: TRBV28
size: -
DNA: TGTGCCAGCAGGACCGGGACGGCAAACACTGAAGCTTTCTTT
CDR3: CASRTGTANTEAFF

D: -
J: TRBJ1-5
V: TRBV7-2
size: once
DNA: TGTGCCAGCAGCTCCAATAGCAATCAGCCCCAGCATTTT
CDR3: CASSSNSNQPQHF

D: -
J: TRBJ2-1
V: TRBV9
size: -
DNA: TGTGCCAGCAGCGTTGGGCGGCTGGGGGGCAATGAGCAGTTCTTC
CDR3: CASSVGRLGGNEQFF

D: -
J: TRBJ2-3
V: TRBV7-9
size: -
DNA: TGTGCCAGCAGCTTGGGCAGGGGCACAGATACGCAGTATTTT
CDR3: CASSLGRGTDTQYF

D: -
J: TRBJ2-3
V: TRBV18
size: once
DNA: TGTGCCAGCTCACCCCCGAGCGGGTTTGGAGCCGATACGCAGTATTTT
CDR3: CASSPPSGFGADTQYF

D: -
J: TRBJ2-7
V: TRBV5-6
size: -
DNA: TGTGCCAGCAGCTTGGCTTTAGCGGACTACGAGCAGTACTTC
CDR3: CASSLALADYEQYF

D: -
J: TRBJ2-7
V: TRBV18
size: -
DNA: TGTGCCAGCTCACCAGGCGACAGCGGCCACGAGCAGTACTTC
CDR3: CASSPGDSGHEQYF